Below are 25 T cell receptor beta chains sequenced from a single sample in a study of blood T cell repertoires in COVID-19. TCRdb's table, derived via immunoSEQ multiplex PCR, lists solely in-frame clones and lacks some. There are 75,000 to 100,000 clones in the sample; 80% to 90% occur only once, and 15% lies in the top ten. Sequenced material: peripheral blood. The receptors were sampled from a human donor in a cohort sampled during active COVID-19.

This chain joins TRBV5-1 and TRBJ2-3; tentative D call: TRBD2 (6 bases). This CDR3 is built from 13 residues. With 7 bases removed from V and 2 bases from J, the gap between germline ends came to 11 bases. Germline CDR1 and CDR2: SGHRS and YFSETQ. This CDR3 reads CASGGNPTDTQYF. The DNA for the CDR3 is TGCGCCAGCGGGGGGAACCCCACAGATACGCAGTATTTT.

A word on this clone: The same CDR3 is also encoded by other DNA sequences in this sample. The CDR3 DNA is TGTGCCAGCAGCTTAGGCAGGGAGAACACTGAAGCTTTCTTT. As protein: CASSLGRENTEAFF. The V gene is TRBV7-9, the J gene TRBJ1-1; a weak D match, TRBD1 (5 bases). Germline CDR1 and CDR2: SEHNR and FQNEAQ (reference sequence). Trimming left V 1 base short and J 1 base short, with 7 bases between. The CDR3 runs 14 residues.

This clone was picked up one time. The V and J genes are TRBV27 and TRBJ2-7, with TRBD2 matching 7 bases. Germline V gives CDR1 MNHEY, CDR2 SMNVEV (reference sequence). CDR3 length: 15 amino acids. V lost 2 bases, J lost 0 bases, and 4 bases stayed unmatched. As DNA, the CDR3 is TGTGCCAGCAGTTTAGGGGGGGGAATCTCCTACGAGCAGTACTTC. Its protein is CASSLGGGISYEQYF.

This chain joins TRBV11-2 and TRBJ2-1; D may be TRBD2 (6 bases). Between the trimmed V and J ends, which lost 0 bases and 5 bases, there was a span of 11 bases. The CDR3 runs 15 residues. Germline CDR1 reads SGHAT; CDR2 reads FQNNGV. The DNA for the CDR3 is TGTGCCAGCAGCTTAGATCGGGGGAAGAACAATGAGCAGTTCTTC. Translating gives CASSLDRGKNNEQFF.

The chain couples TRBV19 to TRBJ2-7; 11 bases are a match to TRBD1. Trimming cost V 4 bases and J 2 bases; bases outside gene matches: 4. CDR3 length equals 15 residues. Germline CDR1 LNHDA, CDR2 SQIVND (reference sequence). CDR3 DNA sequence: TGTGCCAGTAGTAGGACAGGGGGCTCCCCCTACGAGCAGTACTTC. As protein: CASSRTGGSPYEQYF.

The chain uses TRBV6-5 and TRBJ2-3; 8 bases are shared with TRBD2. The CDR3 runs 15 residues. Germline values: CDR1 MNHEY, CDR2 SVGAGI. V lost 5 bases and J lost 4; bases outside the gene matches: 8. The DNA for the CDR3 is TGTGCCAGCAGTACCCGTACGGGGGGGGCAGATACGCAGTATTTT. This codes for CASSTRTGGADTQYF.

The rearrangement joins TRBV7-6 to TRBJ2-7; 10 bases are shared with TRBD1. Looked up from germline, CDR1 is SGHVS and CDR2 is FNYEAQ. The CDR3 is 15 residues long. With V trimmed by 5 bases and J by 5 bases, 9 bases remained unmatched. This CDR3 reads CASSPVDRGSNEQYF. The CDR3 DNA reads TGTGCCAGCAGCCCGGTGGACAGGGGGAGTAACGAGCAGTACTTC.

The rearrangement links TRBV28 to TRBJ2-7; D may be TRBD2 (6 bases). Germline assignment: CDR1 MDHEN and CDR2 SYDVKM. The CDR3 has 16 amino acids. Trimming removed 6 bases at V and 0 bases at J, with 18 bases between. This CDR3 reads CASSYHYGGNSYEQYF. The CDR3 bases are TGTGCCAGCAGCTACCACTACGGAGGGAACTCCTACGAGCAGTACTTC.

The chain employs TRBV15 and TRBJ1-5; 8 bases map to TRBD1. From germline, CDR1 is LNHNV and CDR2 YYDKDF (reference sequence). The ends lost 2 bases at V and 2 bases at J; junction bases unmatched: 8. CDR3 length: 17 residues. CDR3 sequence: CATSRKDRAWGNQPQHF. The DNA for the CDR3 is TGTGCCACCAGCAGAAAGGACAGGGCGTGGGGCAATCAGCCCCAGCATTTT.

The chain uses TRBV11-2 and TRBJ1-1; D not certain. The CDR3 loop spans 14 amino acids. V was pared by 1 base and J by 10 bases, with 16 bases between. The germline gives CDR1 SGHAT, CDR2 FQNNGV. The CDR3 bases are TGTGCCAGCAGCTTAGTGTGGCGGGAGGTGGGAGCTTTCTTT. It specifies CASSLVWREVGAFF.

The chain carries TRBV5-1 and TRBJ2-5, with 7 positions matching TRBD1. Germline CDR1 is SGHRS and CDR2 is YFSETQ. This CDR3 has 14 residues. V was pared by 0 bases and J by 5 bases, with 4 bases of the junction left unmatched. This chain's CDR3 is CASSLDGQAETQYF. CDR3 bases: TGCGCCAGCAGCTTGGACGGACAGGCGGAGACCCAGTACTTC.

CDR3 DNA sequence: TGCAGCGTCTCCGGGACTAGCTCCTACAATGAGCAGTTCTTC. This sequence encodes CSVSGTSSYNEQFF. This rearrangement joins TRBV29-1 to TRBJ2-1; TRBD2 matches at 8 bases. CDR3 length: 14 residues. Germline CDR1 reads SQVTM; CDR2 reads ANQGSEA. V lost 6 bases to trimming and J lost 0 bases; unmatched junction nucleotides: 4.

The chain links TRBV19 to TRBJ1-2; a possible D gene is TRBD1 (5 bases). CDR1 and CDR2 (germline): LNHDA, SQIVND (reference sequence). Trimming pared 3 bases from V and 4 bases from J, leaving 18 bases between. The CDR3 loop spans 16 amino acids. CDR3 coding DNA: TGTGCCAGTAGTATGGTGACAGAGCTGCCTATCTATGGCTACACCTTC. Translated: CASSMVTELPIYGYTF.

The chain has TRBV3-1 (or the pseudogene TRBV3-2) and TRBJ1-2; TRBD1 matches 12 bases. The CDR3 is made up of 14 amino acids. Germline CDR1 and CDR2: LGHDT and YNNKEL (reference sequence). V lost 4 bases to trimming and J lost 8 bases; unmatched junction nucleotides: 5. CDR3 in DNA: TGTGCCAGCAGCCGGGGACAGGGGGCGCGGGGCTACACCTTC. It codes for CASSRGQGARGYTF.

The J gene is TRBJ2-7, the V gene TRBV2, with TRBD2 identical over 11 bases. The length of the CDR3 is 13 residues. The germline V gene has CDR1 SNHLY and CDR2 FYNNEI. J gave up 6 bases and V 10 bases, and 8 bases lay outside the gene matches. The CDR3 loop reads CAIASGGLGEQYF. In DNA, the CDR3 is TGTGCCATTGCTAGCGGGGGGCTAGGCGAGCAGTACTTC.

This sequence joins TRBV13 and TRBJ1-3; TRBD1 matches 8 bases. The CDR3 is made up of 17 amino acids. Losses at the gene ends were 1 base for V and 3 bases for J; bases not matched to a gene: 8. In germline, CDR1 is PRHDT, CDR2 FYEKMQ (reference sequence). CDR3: CASSLADRGVSGNTIYF. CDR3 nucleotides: TGTGCCAGCAGCTTAGCTGACAGGGGTGTGAGTGGAAACACCATATATTTT.

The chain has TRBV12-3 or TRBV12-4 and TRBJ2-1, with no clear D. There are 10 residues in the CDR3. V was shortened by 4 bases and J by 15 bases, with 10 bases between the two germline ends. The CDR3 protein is CASSSRLPFF. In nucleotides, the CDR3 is TGTGCCAGCAGTTCTAGGTTACCGTTCTTC.

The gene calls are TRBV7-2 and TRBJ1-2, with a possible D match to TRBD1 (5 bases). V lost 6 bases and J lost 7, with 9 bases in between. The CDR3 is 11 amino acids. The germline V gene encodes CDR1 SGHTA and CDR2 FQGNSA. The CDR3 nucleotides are TGTGCCAGCAGTTCAGGGTTTGGCTACACCTTC. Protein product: CASSSGFGYTF.

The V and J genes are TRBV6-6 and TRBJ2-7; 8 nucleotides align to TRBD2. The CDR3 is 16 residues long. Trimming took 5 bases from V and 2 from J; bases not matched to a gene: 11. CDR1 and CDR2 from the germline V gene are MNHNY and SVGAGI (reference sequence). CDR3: CASSRVGSGAAYEQYF. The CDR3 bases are TGTGCCAGCAGTCGAGTCGGTAGCGGGGCCGCCTACGAGCAGTACTTC.

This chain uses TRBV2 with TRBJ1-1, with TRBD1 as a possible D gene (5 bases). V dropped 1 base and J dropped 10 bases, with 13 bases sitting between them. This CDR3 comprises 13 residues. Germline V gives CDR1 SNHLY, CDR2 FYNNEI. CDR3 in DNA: TGTGCCAGCAGTGAAGTCTGGACAAAGCCAGCTTTCTTT. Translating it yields CASSEVWTKPAFF.

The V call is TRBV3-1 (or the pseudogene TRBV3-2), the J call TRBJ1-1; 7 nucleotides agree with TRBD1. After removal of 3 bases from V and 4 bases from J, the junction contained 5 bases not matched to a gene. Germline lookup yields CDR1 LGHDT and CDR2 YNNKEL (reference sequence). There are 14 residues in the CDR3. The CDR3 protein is CASSHRQGSTEAFF. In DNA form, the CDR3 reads TGTGCCAGCAGCCACCGACAGGGAAGCACTGAAGCTTTCTTT.

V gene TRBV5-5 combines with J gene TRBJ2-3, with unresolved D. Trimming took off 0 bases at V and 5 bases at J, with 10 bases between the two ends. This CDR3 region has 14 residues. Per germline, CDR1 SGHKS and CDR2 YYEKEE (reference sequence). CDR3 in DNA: TGTGCCAGCAGCTTGGGACCAGACTTAGATACGCAGTATTTT. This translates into CASSLGPDLDTQYF.

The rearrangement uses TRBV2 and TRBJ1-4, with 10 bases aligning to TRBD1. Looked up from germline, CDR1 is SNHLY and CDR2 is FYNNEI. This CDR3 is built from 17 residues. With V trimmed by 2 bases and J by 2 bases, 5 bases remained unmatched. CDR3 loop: CASSELGQGGTNEKLFF. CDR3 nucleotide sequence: TGTGCCAGCAGTGAACTTGGACAGGGGGGGACTAATGAAAAACTGTTTTTT.

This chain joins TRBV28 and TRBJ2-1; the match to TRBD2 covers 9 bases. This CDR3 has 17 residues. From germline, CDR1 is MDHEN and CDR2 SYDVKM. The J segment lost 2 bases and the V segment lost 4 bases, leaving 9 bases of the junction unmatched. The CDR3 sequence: CASSSPPGTSPYNEQFF. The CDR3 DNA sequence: TGTGCCAGCAGTTCGCCTCCCGGGACTAGCCCCTACAATGAGCAGTTCTTC.

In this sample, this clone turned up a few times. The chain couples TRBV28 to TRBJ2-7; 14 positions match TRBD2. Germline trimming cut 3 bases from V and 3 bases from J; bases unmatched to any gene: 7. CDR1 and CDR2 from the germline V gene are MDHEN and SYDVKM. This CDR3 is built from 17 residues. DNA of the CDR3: TGTGCCAGCAGTTTGAGGGGACTAGCGGGAGAGGTCTACGAGCAGTACTTC. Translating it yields CASSLRGLAGEVYEQYF.